These 15 T cell receptor beta chains were all obtained from the same sample, sequenced in a study of blood T cell repertoires in COVID-19. Libraries were prepared by immunoSEQ multiplex PCR; TCRdb keeps only in-frame clonotypes and omits some of them. This sample has roughly 230,000 clones, with around 92% found just once. Sequencing was carried out using PBMCs or T cells enriched from blood (not recorded which). These receptors came from a woman under 40 with acute COVID-19.

J is TRBJ2-7 and V is TRBV6-5; 7 bases are a match to TRBD1. The V and J ends lost 0 bases and 2 bases, in that order; junction bases with no gene match: 4. Germline V gives CDR1 MNHEY, CDR2 SVGAGI. This CDR3 is 15 amino acids long. In DNA form, the CDR3 reads TGTGCCAGCAGTTACTCGAGACAGGGAACCTACGAGCAGTACTTC. Amino acid sequence: CASSYSRQGTYEQYF.

The gene calls are TRBV29-1 and TRBJ1-2; D possibly corresponds to TRBD1 (6 bases). With 4 bases removed from V and 4 bases from J, the gap between germline ends came to 19 bases. This CDR3 region has 15 residues. Germline CDR1 and CDR2: SQVTM and ANQGSEA. The CDR3 DNA sequence: TGCAGCGTTGTCGTGGGGGGGGGACATGGCTATGGCTACACCTTC. This translates into CSVVVGGGHGYGYTF. The full variable domain, its missing parts supplied by reference TRBV29-1 and TRBJ1-2, is SAVISQKPSRDICQRGTSLTIQCQVDSQVTMMFWYRQQPGQSLTLIATANQGSEATYESGFVIDKFPISRPNLTFSTLTVSNMSPEDSSIYLCSVVVGGGHGYGYTFGSGTRLTVV.

The J gene is TRBJ1-2, the V gene TRBV9, with 7 bases aligning to TRBD1. The trim removed 5 bases at V and 4 bases at J, leaving 8 bases unmatched. This CDR3 is built from 14 residues. Germline V gives CDR1 SGDLS, CDR2 YYNGEE. The CDR3 DNA follows: TGTGCCAGCAGAGATAAGGGGGCTACCTATGGCTACACCTTC. As protein: CASRDKGATYGYTF.

The rearrangement joins TRBV9 to TRBJ1-2; 10 positions match TRBD1. V shed 0 bases and J 8 bases; nucleotides not matched to a gene: 13. The CDR3 length is 17 residues. CDR1 is SGDLS, CDR2 YYNGEE, per germline. The CDR3 bases are TGTGCCAGCAGCGTAGGACAGGGGGCCGTTACTCCTGTGGGCTACACCTTC. Its translation is CASSVGQGAVTPVGYTF. The whole variable domain, remainder taken from reference TRBV9 and TRBJ1-2, is DSGVTQTPKHLITATGQRVTLRCSPRSGDLSVYWYQQSLDQGLQFLIQYYNGEERAKGNILERFSAQQFPDLHSELNLSSLELGDSALYFCASSVGQGAVTPVGYTFGSGTRLTVV.

CDR3 protein: CASSNRDRDYTEAFF. As DNA, the CDR3 is TGTGCCAGCAGTAACCGGGACAGGGACTATACTGAAGCTTTCTTT. This chain uses TRBV7-9 with TRBJ1-1, with 9 bases lining up with TRBD1. J lost 5 bases, V lost 6 bases, and 10 bases had no gene match. Germline V CDR1 and CDR2: SEHNR, FQNEAQ (reference sequence). The length of the CDR3 is 15 residues.

This chain links TRBV4-3 with TRBJ2-2, with a tentative D call TRBD2 (5 bases). V lost 0 bases and J 6 bases, leaving 14 bases between the germline ends. From germline, CDR1 is LGHNA and CDR2 YSLEER. This CDR3 is built from 16 residues. The CDR3 DNA reads TGCGCCAGCAGCCAAGATCCGCTCCCCGGGGCCGGGGAGCTGTTTTTT. It encodes CASSQDPLPGAGELFF.

This sequence joins TRBV4-1 and TRBJ2-6; D is unclear. V was trimmed by 0 bases and J by 2 bases, leaving 2 bases between them. CDR1 is MGHRA and CDR2 is YSYEKL in the germline V gene. CDR3 size: 14 residues. As DNA, the CDR3 is TGCGCCAGCAGCCAAGATACTGGGGCCAACGTCCTGACTTTC. Residues: CASSQDTGANVLTF.

The rearrangement links TRBV5-1 to TRBJ1-6; D is ambiguous. Germline CDR1 SGHRS, CDR2 YFSETQ. V was clipped by 4 bases and J by 0 bases, with 11 bases between them. The CDR3 is made up of 16 amino acids. The CDR3 loop reads CASSPKQSSYNSPLHF. The CDR3, as DNA: TGCGCCAGCAGCCCGAAACAGAGCTCCTATAATTCACCCCTCCACTTT.

V is TRBV20-1 and J is TRBJ1-4; 8 nucleotides agree with TRBD1. CDR1 is DFQATT and CDR2 is SNEGSKA in the germline V gene (reference sequence). The CDR3 runs 13 residues. With 4 bases clipped from V and 9 bases from J, the junction kept 7 bases outside the gene matches. This CDR3 reads CSATDRGRKKLFF. Here the CDR3 DNA reads TGCAGTGCTACTGACAGGGGTAGGAAAAAACTGTTTTTT.

CDR3 protein: CATRGQGAGRPEAFF. The CDR3 DNA reads TGTGCCACCAGAGGACAGGGGGCGGGTAGGCCTGAAGCTTTCTTT. The V gene is TRBV15, the J gene TRBJ1-1, with 11 bases fitting TRBD1. The J segment lost 6 bases and the V segment lost 6 bases, leaving 9 bases of the junction unmatched. In germline, CDR1 is LNHNV, CDR2 YYDKDF (reference sequence). This CDR3 contains 15 residues.

The chain is built from TRBV29-1 and TRBJ1-2, with 9 bases fitting TRBD1. The trim removed 6 bases at V and 9 bases at J, leaving 11 bases unmatched. CDR1 SQVTM and CDR2 ANQGSEA come from the germline V gene. The CDR3 has 13 residues. The DNA of the CDR3 is TGCAGCGTCCCTGGACAGGGGCGGATGAGCTACACCTTC. Protein product: CSVPGQGRMSYTF. The full variable domain, with the rest looked up from reference TRBV29-1 and TRBJ1-2, is SAVISQKPSRDICQRGTSLTIQCQVDSQVTMMFWYRQQPGQSLTLIATANQGSEATYESGFVIDKFPISRPNLTFSTLTVSNMSPEDSSIYLCSVPGQGRMSYTFGSGTRLTVV.

This sequence joins TRBV29-1 and TRBJ1-2; possibly TRBD1 for D (5 bases). V was shortened by 7 bases and J by 2 bases, with 14 bases between the two germline ends. Germline assignment: CDR1 SQVTM and CDR2 ANQGSEA. The CDR3 has 13 amino acids. The CDR3 nucleotides are TGCAGCGGGCTGACAGACACCAACTATGGCTACACCTTC. It yields the protein CSGLTDTNYGYTF.

J is TRBJ1-1 and V is TRBV4-1; 9 bases agree with TRBD1. The V segment lost 1 base and the J segment 8 bases; nucleotides outside the gene matches: 8. Germline loops: CDR1 MGHRA, CDR2 YSYEKL. The CDR3 runs to 15 residues. The CDR3 sequence is CASSQGISTGGEAFF. The CDR3 DNA sequence: TGCGCCAGCAGCCAAGGCATCTCTACAGGGGGCGAAGCTTTCTTT.

The chain has TRBV19 and TRBJ1-2; D may be TRBD1 (5 bases). The germline V gene encodes CDR1 LNHDA and CDR2 SQIVND (reference sequence). Trimming left V 7 bases short and J 2 bases short, with 17 bases between. CDR3 length: 15 residues. CDR3 coding DNA: TGTGCCAGTATCAAACCCTCTGCAGGGAACTATGGCTACACCTTC. Translation gives CASIKPSAGNYGYTF.

The chain is built from TRBV6-5 and TRBJ2-5; D remains unclear. CDR3 length equals 12 residues. Trimming removed 7 bases at V and 2 bases at J, with 8 bases between. Looked up from germline, CDR1 is MNHEY and CDR2 is SVGAGI. Here the CDR3 reads CASTNSQETQYF. CDR3 nucleotide sequence: TGTGCCAGCACTAACAGTCAAGAGACCCAGTACTTC.